One and the same sample provided the 30 T cell receptor beta chains below, sequenced in a study of PD-1 blockade in classical Hodgkin lymphoma. Only in-frame clones appear in the TCRdb table, and some are missing; sequencing was by immunoSEQ multiplex PCR. The table lists 20,000 or so clones, 75% to 85% of them singletons. The sample's time point: cycle 4 day 1 (C4D1), after around six weeks of nivolumab. Patients all relapsed after autologous stem cell transplantation, and there was variation in brentuximab vedotin exposure. Sample: peripheral blood mononuclear cells (PBMCs), taken before the fourth cycle of nivolumab. The source is a human donor with classical Hodgkin lymphoma.

This clone was detected only a few times. This sequence joins TRBV28 and TRBJ1-2; a possible D gene is TRBD1 (6 bases). V lost 5 bases and J 8 bases, leaving 12 bases between the germline ends. The CDR3 contains 12 residues. CDR1 MDHEN and CDR2 SYDVKM come from the germline V gene. CDR3 residues: CASSTGPGGYTF. CDR3 bases: TGTGCCAGCAGTACAGGGCCTGGGGGCTACACCTTC.

The V gene is TRBV5-1, the J gene TRBJ1-4; tentative D call: TRBD1 (6 bases). Germline V gene lookup returns CDR1 SGHRS and CDR2 YFSETQ. This CDR3 region has 19 residues. V shed 0 bases and J shed 2 bases, with 20 bases lying between them. The CDR3 DNA follows: TGCGCCAGCAGCTTGGCCAAGAAAAACACAGGGATTACTAATGAAAAACTGTTTTTT. It is translated as CASSLAKKNTGITNEKLFF.

This chain joins TRBV19 and TRBJ1-5; 8 nucleotides agree with TRBD1. The CDR3 spans 13 residues. V dropped 6 bases and J dropped 10; count of bases not matched to a gene: 8. Germline V gives CDR1 LNHDA, CDR2 SQIVND (reference sequence). The CDR3, as DNA: TGTGCCAGTAGCAAGGACAGGGTAATACCCCAGCATTTT. Its translation: CASSKDRVIPQHF.

This chain joins TRBV15 and TRBJ1-4, with TRBD1 matching 8 bases. With 7 bases clipped from V and 3 bases from J, the junction kept 7 bases outside the gene matches. The CDR3 sequence is 15 residues long. CDR1 LNHNV and CDR2 YYDKDF come from the germline V gene (reference sequence). The CDR3 region has the DNA TGTGCCACCATGGACAGGGCAAGGGCTAATGAAAAACTGTTTTTT. Translation gives CATMDRARANEKLFF.

This CDR3 is CATSRDLIEYEQYF. CDR3 bases: TGTGCCACCAGCAGGGACCTCATCGAATACGAGCAGTACTTC. The V call is TRBV15, the J call TRBJ2-7; D unresolved. There are 14 residues in the CDR3. Trimming cost V 3 bases and J 4 bases, with 13 bases left between them. The germline V gene encodes CDR1 LNHNV and CDR2 YYDKDF (reference sequence).

As concerns this clone: One junction end disagrees with the germline gene, perhaps due to a read error. The chain joins TRBV7-2 to TRBJ2-2; D assignment may be TRBD1 or TRBD2 (5 bases each). The CDR3 extends over 16 amino acids. Germline V gene lookup returns CDR1 SGHTA and CDR2 FQGNSA. The CDR3 DNA follows: TGTGCCAGCAGCCTAGCACAGGCAGGGCCCACCGGGGAGCTGTTTTTT. Translation gives CASSLAQAGPTGELFF. The full variable domain, completed using reference TRBV7-2 and TRBJ2-2, is GAGVSQSPSNKVTEKGKDVELRCDPISGHTALYWYRQSLGQGLEFLIYFQGNSAPDKSGLPSDRFSAERTGGSVSTLTIQRTQQEDSAVYLCASSLAQAGPTGELFFGEGSRLTVL.

This clone came up once. At one end, the junction sequence differs from germline, possibly due to a read error. The chain links TRBV7-6 to TRBJ2-3; 9 positions agree with TRBD1. Germline V gene data show CDR1 as SGHVS and CDR2 as FNYEAQ. The CDR3 has 14 residues. The chain's CDR3 is CASTAGQGTDTQYF. CDR3 coding DNA: TGTGCCAGCACCGCGGGACAGGGCACGGATACGCAGTATTTT. Full variable domain (outside the CDR3, taken from reference TRBV7-6 and TRBJ2-3): GAGVSQSPRYKVTKRGQDVALRCDPISGHVSLYWYRQALGQGPEFLTYFNYEAQQDKSGLPNDRFSAERPEGSISTLTIQRTEQRDSAMYRCASTAGQGTDTQYFGPGTRLTVL.

This chain links TRBV27 with TRBJ1-1, with 7 bases identical to TRBD1. J gave up 3 bases and V 4 bases, and 11 bases lay outside the gene matches. The CDR3 has 16 amino acids. Germline V gene data show CDR1 as MNHEY and CDR2 as SMNVEV (reference sequence). Here the CDR3 DNA reads TGTGCCAGCAGTTGGAAAGGGGGCGGGAGGTACACTGAAGCTTTCTTT. Its translation: CASSWKGGGRYTEAFF.

The rearrangement uses TRBV29-1 and TRBJ2-2; D gene ambiguous. The CDR3 totals 12 residues. CDR1 and CDR2 (germline): SQVTM, ANQGSEA. V lost 4 bases and J lost 1, with 4 bases in between. CDR3 in DNA: TGCAGCGTTGGGGAGAACACCGGGGAGCTGTTTTTT. This gives the protein CSVGENTGELFF.

This sequence joins TRBV20-1 and TRBJ1-1, with D uncertain. V lost 7 bases and J 5 bases, leaving 11 bases between the germline ends. This CDR3 comprises 11 residues. The germline gives CDR1 DFQATT, CDR2 SNEGSKA (reference sequence). CDR3 loop: CSVPAGTEAFF. The CDR3 DNA reads TGCAGTGTTCCCGCTGGGACTGAAGCTTTCTTT.

The chain links TRBV5-4 to TRBJ2-3, with 8 bases identical to TRBD2. The germline CDR1 and CDR2 sequences are SGHNT and YYREEE (reference sequence). V shed 3 bases, J shed 6 bases, and the junction held 15 bases outside the gene matches. CDR3 length: 17 residues. Written as DNA, the CDR3 is TGTGCCAGCAGCTCGATGTCGGGGGGGCCCGGTTTGGATACGCAGTATTTT. Translation gives CASSSMSGGPGLDTQYF.

V and J are TRBV7-8 and TRBJ1-5; no definite D call. Germline V gene sequence: CDR1 SGHVS, CDR2 FQNEAQ. Trimming took off 2 bases at V and 4 bases at J, with 6 bases between the two ends. The CDR3 totals 13 residues. The CDR3 nucleotides read TGTGCCAGCAGCTTACAAGGTAATCAGCCCCAGCATTTT. Amino acids: CASSLQGNQPQHF.

The rearrangement links TRBV5-1 to TRBJ2-2, with D perhaps given as TRBD1 or TRBD2 (5 bases each). Between the trimmed V and J ends, which lost 5 bases and 6 bases, there was a span of 17 bases. Germline V CDR1 and CDR2: SGHRS, YFSETQ. The CDR3 covers 15 residues. The CDR3 sequence: CASRAGAPGAGELFF. CDR3 nucleotides: TGCGCCAGCAGGGCCGGGGCTCCTGGCGCCGGGGAGCTGTTTTTT.

This chain joins TRBV7-9 and TRBJ1-1; tentative D call: TRBD1 (5 bases). CDR1 and CDR2 (germline): SEHNR, FQNEAQ (reference sequence). The V gene lost 0 bases and the J gene lost 1 base, with 12 bases spanning the gap. This CDR3 has 16 residues. CDR3 sequence (DNA): TGTGCCAGCAGCTTAGCGTTACAGGTGGAGAACACTGAAGCTTTCTTT. Residues: CASSLALQVENTEAFF.

The rearrangement links TRBV14 to TRBJ1-2, with a possible D match to TRBD1 (6 bases). Germline V CDR1 and CDR2: SGHDN, FVKESK. This CDR3 comprises 16 residues. Trimming cost V 3 bases and J 5 bases, with 19 bases left between them. The CDR3 DNA reads as TGTGCCAGCAGCCACGACAGGCACGGCCAAATTTATGGCTACACCTTC. Amino acids: CASSHDRHGQIYGYTF. Using reference TRBV14 and TRBJ1-2 for the parts outside the CDR3, the full variable domain is EAGVTQFPSHSVIEKGQTVTLRCDPISGHDNLYWYRRVMGKEIKFLLHFVKESKQDESGMPNNRFLAERTGGTYSTLKVQPAELEDSGVYFCASSHDRHGQIYGYTFGSGTRLTVV.

This sequence joins TRBV7-9 and TRBJ2-3; D is uncertain. Trimming left V 5 bases short and J 4 bases short, with 7 bases between. The germline CDR1 and CDR2 sequences are SEHNR and FQNEAQ (reference sequence). The CDR3 contains 12 residues. The CDR3 loop is CASSPSPDTQYF. CDR3 bases: TGTGCCAGCAGCCCCTCACCAGATACGCAGTATTTT. The full variable domain, its missing parts supplied by reference TRBV7-9 and TRBJ2-3, is DTGVSQNPRHKITKRGQNVTFRCDPISEHNRLYWYRQTLGQGPEFLTYFQNEAQLEKSRLLSDRFSAERPKGSFSTLEIQRTEQGDSAMYLCASSPSPDTQYFGPGTRLTVL.

This chain links TRBV9 with TRBJ2-1; TRBD2 agrees at 9 bases. The CDR3 runs to 18 residues. J was trimmed by 4 bases and V by 1 base; bases with no gene match: 12. In germline, CDR1 is SGDLS, CDR2 YYNGEE. CDR3 sequence reads: CASSVTLAGHPDYNEQFF. DNA of the CDR3: TGTGCCAGCAGCGTAACCCTAGCGGGGCACCCAGATTACAATGAGCAGTTCTTC. The full variable domain, its missing parts supplied by reference TRBV9 and TRBJ2-1, is DSGVTQTPKHLITATGQRVTLRCSPRSGDLSVYWYQQSLDQGLQFLIQYYNGEERAKGNILERFSAQQFPDLHSELNLSSLELGDSALYFCASSVTLAGHPDYNEQFFGPGTRLTVL.

Here the CDR3 DNA reads TGTGCCAGCAGCGCTGACAGGGTTACCTCACCCCTCCACTTT. Translating it yields CASSADRVTSPLHF. This chain joins TRBV5-4 and TRBJ1-6; 7 positions match TRBD1. Trimming took 4 bases from V and 10 from J; bases not matched to a gene: 8. Germline V gene data show CDR1 as SGHNT and CDR2 as YYREEE (reference sequence). The CDR3 has 14 amino acids. Full variable domain (rest looked up from reference TRBV5-4 and TRBJ1-6): ETGVTQSPTHLIKTRGQQVTLRCSSQSGHNTVSWYQQALGQGPQFIFQYYREEENGRGNFPPRFSGLQFPNYSSELNVNALELDDSALYLCASSADRVTSPLHFGNGTRLTVT.

The gene calls are TRBV7-2 and TRBJ2-3; D ambiguous. This CDR3 has 13 residues. The V end lost 5 bases, the J end lost 2 bases, and 8 bases lay between the germline ends. The V gene's germline CDR1 is SGHTA and CDR2 FQGNSA. Written as DNA, the CDR3 is TGTGCCAGCAGCCAGAGGTTCACAGATACGCAGTATTTT. It yields the protein CASSQRFTDTQYF.

This chain uses TRBV7-6 with TRBJ2-5, with no clear D. Between the trimmed V and J ends, which lost 6 bases and 7 bases, there was a span of 15 bases. The CDR3 consists of 13 residues. Germline-derived CDR1 and CDR2 are SGHVS and FNYEAQ. The DNA for the CDR3 is TGTGCCAGCAGGGCGGATGGCCGTGGGACCCAGTACTTC. It codes for CASRADGRGTQYF.

For this clone: Germline is not matched at one junction end, which may reflect a read error. The J gene is TRBJ2-1, the V gene TRBV6-1; no clear D gene. Looked up from germline, CDR1 is MNHNS and CDR2 is SASEGT. The CDR3 extends over 14 amino acids. For the CDR3, the DNA is TGTGCCAGCAGAGAAGGACCCACCTACAATGAGCAGTTCTTC. This translates into CASREGPTYNEQFF.

V and J are TRBV19 and TRBJ2-4; TRBD1 might be the D (6 bases). V was shortened by 2 bases and J by 8 bases, with 10 bases between the two germline ends. Germline CDR1 LNHDA, CDR2 SQIVND (reference sequence). This CDR3 has 13 residues. Here the CDR3 reads CASSILQGHIQYF. CDR3 coding DNA: TGTGCCAGTAGTATACTACAGGGACACATTCAGTACTTC.

This chain uses TRBV4-3 with TRBJ2-2; D is possibly TRBD1 (5 bases). CDR1 is LGHNA and CDR2 is YSLEER in the germline V gene. The CDR3 runs 16 residues. The ends were cut back, 0 bases at V and 1 base at J, with 9 bases in the middle. The CDR3 DNA follows: TGCGCCAGCAGCCAAGATTTACAGGTGAACACCGGGGAGCTGTTTTTT. It specifies CASSQDLQVNTGELFF.

This chain links TRBV9 with TRBJ1-2, with D possibly being TRBD1 (5 bases). V gave up 2 bases and J gave up 6 bases, with 11 bases separating them. Germline assignment: CDR1 SGDLS and CDR2 YYNGEE. CDR3 length equals 13 residues. CDR3: CASSVTGTHGYTF. The CDR3, as DNA: TGTGCCAGCAGCGTCACCGGGACTCATGGCTACACCTTC.

This chain links TRBV19 with TRBJ2-2; D gene uncertain. This CDR3 has 14 amino acids. V lost 1 base to trimming and J lost 5 bases, with 8 bases between them. In germline, CDR1 is LNHDA, CDR2 SQIVND (reference sequence). The CDR3 DNA is TGTGCCAGTAGTATAGGGTCTGGAACCGGGGAGCTGTTTTTT. Amino acid sequence: CASSIGSGTGELFF.

This rearrangement joins TRBV6-4 to TRBJ1-5, with D possibly matching TRBD1 (5 bases). Germline CDR1 MRHNA, CDR2 SNTAGT. There are 14 residues in the CDR3. Trimming cost V 9 bases and J 2 bases, with 14 bases left between them. The chain's CDR3 is CASSQEIGNQPQHF. The CDR3 coding sequence is TGTGCCAGTTCACAGGAAATTGGCAATCAGCCCCAGCATTTT.

The rearrangement uses TRBV7-2 and TRBJ1-2; D not certain. The CDR3 contains 14 residues. V gave up 1 base and J gave up 4 bases, with 10 bases separating them. The germline V gene encodes CDR1 SGHTA and CDR2 FQGNSA. The CDR3 bases are TGTGCCAGCAGCTTAGGCCCAGTCTCCTATGGCTACACCTTC. It codes for CASSLGPVSYGYTF.

V gene TRBV28 combines with J gene TRBJ1-1; D ambiguous. V dropped 6 bases and J dropped 0 bases, with 8 bases sitting between them. The germline V gene has CDR1 MDHEN and CDR2 SYDVKM. The CDR3 covers 13 residues. CDR3 region: CASSPVMNTEAFF. CDR3 bases: TGTGCCAGCAGCCCGGTTATGAACACTGAAGCTTTCTTT.

The genes are TRBV4-1 and TRBJ2-5; D is unclear. Germline CDR1 and CDR2: MGHRA and YSYEKL. The V gene lost 0 bases and the J gene lost 0 bases, with 5 bases spanning the gap. CDR3 length: 14 residues. The CDR3 here is CASSQDLYQETQYF. The CDR3 region has the DNA TGCGCCAGCAGCCAAGATCTGTACCAAGAGACCCAGTACTTC.

On this clone itself: A junction boundary mismatches the germline segment, possibly from a read error. DNA of the CDR3: TGTGCCATCAGTGCGCGAGAGGAGCGGTTCTTC. Residues: CAISAREERFF. This chain joins TRBV10-3 and TRBJ2-1; the D is unclear. Looked up from germline, CDR1 is ENHRY and CDR2 is SYGVKD. CDR3 length: 11 residues.